Presented here are 16 T cell receptor beta chains from one specimen sequenced in a study of T cell repertoires in cytomegalovirus infection. TCRdb fed the reads into MiXCR, producing one record per CDR3 protein. This repertoire shows about 180,000 distinct CDR3 sequences, roughly an eighth found once; its top ten account for 27%. Sequenced sample: PBMCs. All receptors derive from a human donor in good health (CMV status not recorded). Some clones in this sample may be carry-over from other donors' samples.

Ten or more counts support this clonotype. Here the CDR3 DNA reads TGTGCCAGCAGTTCGCTAGCGGGAGGGCCCGCCTACGAGCAGTACTTC. This translates into CASSSLAGGPAYEQYF. This chain connects TRBV12-3 or TRBV12-4 to TRBJ2-7, with 12 bases identical to TRBD2. There are 16 residues in the CDR3. The ends lost 4 bases at V and 2 bases at J; junction bases unmatched: 6.

This clonotype was seen repeatedly, ten times or more. The rearrangement links TRBV11-2 to TRBJ2-1; 7 bases line up with TRBD2. The CDR3 runs to 16 residues. In germline, CDR1 is SGHAT, CDR2 FQNNGV. After removal of 2 bases from V and 3 bases from J, the junction contained 7 bases not matched to a gene. CDR3 sequence: CASSLKSGAFYNEQFF. CDR3 bases: TGTGCCAGCAGCTTAAAAAGCGGGGCTTTCTACAATGAGCAGTTCTTC.

V usage is TRBV29-1 and J usage is TRBJ1-1; possible D gene TRBD1, 5 bases. Germline V gene lookup returns CDR1 SQVTM and CDR2 ANQGSEA. V was pared by 6 bases and J by 1 base, with 18 bases between. The CDR3 runs to 15 residues. CDR3 in DNA: TGCAGCGTCCCCCGGAGGGGCCGGGAGAACACTGAAGCTTTCTTT. This codes for CSVPRRGRENTEAFF.

The gene calls are TRBV7-9 and TRBJ2-4, with D possibly called TRBD1 or TRBD2 (5 bases each). Germline assignment: CDR1 SEHNR and CDR2 FQNEAQ (reference sequence). This CDR3 is built from 16 residues. V was trimmed by 5 bases and J by 8 bases, leaving 22 bases between them. DNA for the CDR3: TGTGCCAGCAGCCCGAAGCCAGGCCTTAGGGGAGACATTCAGTACTTC. Translating it yields CASSPKPGLRGDIQYF. The full variable domain, rest sourced from reference TRBV7-9 and TRBJ2-4, is DTGVSQNPRHKITKRGQNVTFRCDPISEHNRLYWYRQTLGQGPEFLTYFQNEAQLEKSRLLSDRFSAERPKGSFSTLEIQRTEQGDSAMYLCASSPKPGLRGDIQYFGAGTRLSVL.

This clonotype has only a few counts. The genes are TRBV5-1 and TRBJ2-2; D is ambiguous. This CDR3 comprises 16 residues. V gave up 0 bases and J gave up 0 bases, with 9 bases separating them. The germline V gene encodes CDR1 SGHRS and CDR2 YFSETQ. CDR3 residues: CASSLGVTSNTGELFF. For the CDR3, the DNA is TGCGCCAGCAGCTTGGGGGTCACCTCGAACACCGGGGAGCTGTTTTTT.

This clonotype came up many times. V and J are TRBV5-1 and TRBJ1-3, with a possible D match to TRBD1 (5 bases). In germline, CDR1 is SGHRS, CDR2 YFSETQ. With 0 bases removed from V and 2 bases from J, the gap between germline ends came to 9 bases. This CDR3 region has 15 residues. CDR3 region: CASSLVPGAGNTIYF. The CDR3, as DNA: TGCGCCAGCAGCTTGGTTCCGGGGGCTGGAAACACCATATATTTT.

This clonotype has only a few counts. The chain couples TRBV20-1 to TRBJ2-3, with TRBD2 matching over 9 bases. This CDR3 has 14 residues. Germline loops: CDR1 DFQATT, CDR2 SNEGSKA (reference sequence). V lost 3 bases and J lost 1; bases outside the gene matches: 2. This chain's CDR3 is CSARASGGTDTQYF. The CDR3, as DNA: TGCAGTGCTAGGGCTAGCGGGGGCACAGATACGCAGTATTTT.

This clonotype was counted only a few times. The chain joins TRBV29-1 to TRBJ2-7; tentative D call: TRBD1 (7 bases). CDR1 is SQVTM, CDR2 ANQGSEA, per germline. V shed 4 bases and J shed 4 bases, with 23 bases lying between them. CDR3 length: 16 residues. The DNA for the CDR3 is TGCAGCGTTGTGGGGGAGGCAGGGGGATATAGTTACGAGCAGTACTTC. Protein: CSVVGEAGGYSYEQYF.

There are many counts of this clonotype. The chain uses TRBV28 and TRBJ1-5; D perhaps matches TRBD1 (5 bases). Between the trimmed V and J ends, which lost 5 bases and 5 bases, there was a span of 19 bases. The CDR3 has 16 residues. The V gene's germline CDR1 is MDHEN and CDR2 SYDVKM. CDR3 in DNA: TGTGCCAGCAGTATCCTCCGGACTTCGGGGGATCAGCCCCAGCATTTT. Translation: CASSILRTSGDQPQHF.

This clonotype occurred many times. The chain joins TRBV25-1 to TRBJ2-1; D remains ambiguous. The CDR3 extends over 14 amino acids. V was clipped by 7 bases and J by 7 bases, with 17 bases between them. Germline V CDR1 and CDR2: MGHDK, SYGVNS. The CDR3 spells CASNDPKLINEQFF. Written as DNA, the CDR3 is TGTGCCAGCAACGACCCTAAGCTTATTAATGAGCAGTTCTTC.

This clonotype was detected a few times. V is TRBV10-3 and J is TRBJ2-1, with D possibly matching TRBD1 (5 bases). Germline V CDR1 and CDR2: ENHRY, SYGVKD. This CDR3 contains 15 residues. The ends were cut back, 11 bases at V and 1 base at J, with 18 bases in the middle. In DNA form, the CDR3 reads TGTGCCGCCGCTGTGGGAAGGGGTTCCTACAATGAGCAGTTCTTC. This codes for CAAAVGRGSYNEQFF.

There are many counts of this clonotype. The V call is TRBV7-2, the J call TRBJ2-3; the match to TRBD2 covers 12 bases. In germline, CDR1 is SGHTA, CDR2 FQGNSA. Germline trimming cut 4 bases from V and 3 bases from J; bases unmatched to any gene: 5. This CDR3 comprises 16 residues. The CDR3 spells CASSSLAGGKTDTQYF. CDR3 nucleotides: TGTGCCAGCAGCTCCCTAGCGGGAGGGAAGACAGATACGCAGTATTTT. The variable domain in full, with the rest retrieved from reference TRBV7-2 and TRBJ2-3, is GAGVSQSPSNKVTEKGKDVELRCDPISGHTALYWYRQSLGQGLEFLIYFQGNSAPDKSGLPSDRFSAERTGGSVSTLTIQRTQQEDSAVYLCASSSLAGGKTDTQYFGPGTRLTVL.

The chain links TRBV20-1 to TRBJ2-7; D possibly uses TRBD1 or TRBD2 (6 bases each). Germline V gene sequence: CDR1 DFQATT, CDR2 SNEGSKA (reference sequence). V was shortened by 3 bases and J by 2 bases, with 14 bases between the two germline ends. The CDR3 runs 14 residues. DNA for the CDR3: TGCAGTGCTAGTGACGGGGGCTCGCCCTACGAGCAGTACTTC. This codes for CSASDGGSPYEQYF.

This clonotype was counted at least ten times. The chain recombines TRBV6-2 or TRBV6-3 with TRBJ2-7, with D unclear. The germline V gene encodes CDR1 MNHEY and CDR2 SVGEGT. V was shortened by 0 bases and J by 5 bases, with 11 bases between the two germline ends. The CDR3 runs 14 residues. CDR3 DNA sequence: TGTGCCAGCAGTTACTCGAGCCAGTCCAACGAGCAGTACTTC. It is translated as CASSYSSQSNEQYF.

This clonotype showed up just a few times. V and J are TRBV29-1 and TRBJ1-1; TRBD1 might be the D (5 bases). Deletions cut 7 bases from V and 0 bases from J, with 18 bases between. The germline V gene has CDR1 SQVTM and CDR2 ANQGSEA. The CDR3 totals 15 residues. CDR3 sequence (DNA): TGCAGCGCCGTGAGGGGTTCAACCATGAACACTGAAGCTTTCTTT. It translates to CSAVRGSTMNTEAFF. The variable domain in full, completed from reference TRBV29-1 and TRBJ1-1, reads SAVISQKPSRDICQRGTSLTIQCQVDSQVTMMFWYRQQPGQSLTLIATANQGSEATYESGFVIDKFPISRPNLTFSTLTVSNMSPEDSSIYLCSAVRGSTMNTEAFFGQGTRLTVV.

This clonotype appeared a few times. The chain recombines TRBV7-2 with TRBJ2-3, with 7 bases identical to TRBD2. The CDR3 is 16 amino acids. Trimming at V came to 2 bases and at J to 0 bases, leaving 5 bases not matched to a gene. Germline V gene data show CDR1 as SGHTA and CDR2 as FQGNSA. The CDR3 region is CASSLTPGLSTDTQYF. CDR3 coding DNA: TGTGCCAGCAGCTTAACACCGGGACTAAGCACAGATACGCAGTATTTT.